The 13 T cell receptor beta chains given below trace back to one sample, sequenced in a study of blood T cell repertoires in COVID-19. Here immunoSEQ multiplex PCR was the method, and the copy in TCRdb shows in-frame clones only, minus some. Among hundreds of thousands of clones, around 90% were seen once, and the ten largest hold over 0.55%. Sequenced: peripheral blood. The receptor source for this set is a human donor in a cohort sampled during active COVID-19.

This clone was observed a single time. The V gene is TRBV10-3, the J gene TRBJ1-1; 8 bases are a match to TRBD1. Germline V CDR1 and CDR2: ENHRY, SYGVKD. This CDR3 contains 14 residues. The V gene end was trimmed by 8 bases and the J gene end by 4 bases; junction bases not matched to a gene: 9. CDR3 in DNA: TGTGCCATCCAAGGACAGGGAATGGGCACTGAAGCTTTCTTT. Its translation: CAIQGQGMGTEAFF.

This sequence joins TRBV4-3 and TRBJ1-6; the match to TRBD1 covers 7 bases. This CDR3 is built from 15 residues. Looked up from germline, CDR1 is LGHNA and CDR2 is YSLEER. V was clipped by 1 base and J by 3 bases; unmatched bases: 0. CDR3 residues: CASSQGDSYNSPLHF. In DNA, the CDR3 is TGCGCCAGCAGCCAAGGGGACAGCTATAATTCACCCCTCCACTTT.

CDR3 loop: CASSFDRVWYGYTF. In nucleotides, the CDR3 is TGTGCCAGCAGTTTCGACAGGGTCTGGTATGGCTACACCTTC. The V gene is TRBV6-2 or TRBV6-3, the J gene TRBJ1-2; TRBD1 matches at 7 bases. The V and J ends lost 4 bases and 5 bases, in that order; junction bases with no gene match: 7. Germline assignment: CDR1 MNHEY and CDR2 SVGEGT. The CDR3 loop spans 14 amino acids.

The rearrangement joins TRBV19 to TRBJ2-5; a weak D match, TRBD1 (6 bases). Trimming left V 4 bases short and J 3 bases short, with 15 bases between. The V gene's germline CDR1 is LNHDA and CDR2 SQIVND (reference sequence). The CDR3 is made up of 15 amino acids. The CDR3 DNA reads as TGTGCCAGTAGTAACGCAGGGGTCCGCGAAGAGACCCAGTACTTC. This gives the protein CASSNAGVREETQYF.

This chain joins TRBV6-1 and TRBJ1-6; 8 positions match TRBD1. The CDR3 is 14 amino acids. Germline assignment: CDR1 MNHNS and CDR2 SASEGT. V was clipped by 3 bases and J by 16 bases; unmatched bases: 11. Written as DNA, the CDR3 is TGTGCCAGCAGTGAGCGCGGACAGGGTTCTCCACTCCACTTT. Amino acid sequence: CASSERGQGSPLHF.

The J gene is TRBJ1-4, the V gene TRBV23-1; a possible D gene is TRBD1 (6 bases). TRBV23-1 is noted as an ORF with a role that remains uncertain. The CDR3 totals 14 residues. V lost 8 bases to trimming and J lost 4 bases, with 14 bases between them. CDR3 nucleotides: TGCGCCAGCTCCTGGACAGTGTTTAATGAAAAACTGTTTTTT. Its translation is CASSWTVFNEKLFF.

This clone was counted a few times. The J gene is TRBJ1-1, the V gene TRBV7-3, with D possibly TRBD1 on 5 matching bases. The CDR3 runs 13 residues. Germline assignment: CDR1 SGHTA and CDR2 FQGTGA. V shed 5 bases and J shed 7 bases, with 14 bases lying between them. The CDR3 DNA reads as TGTGCCAGCAGCCCCCGGGGGTACGGTGAAGCTTTCTTT. The encoded protein is CASSPRGYGEAFF.

The rearrangement joins TRBV7-8 to TRBJ2-7; D gene unclear. The germline gives CDR1 SGHVS, CDR2 FQNEAQ. The CDR3 has 12 amino acids. V gave up 7 bases and J gave up 2 bases, with 9 bases separating them. The CDR3 DNA follows: TGTGCCAGCACCCAAACACCCTACGAGCAGTACTTC. This codes for CASTQTPYEQYF.

For the CDR3, the DNA is TGTGCCAGCAGCTCCCCCCGGGCCCAGTACTTC. It translates to CASSSPRAQYF. The chain recombines TRBV7-3 with TRBJ2-5, with D uncertain. Germline CDR1 is SGHTA and CDR2 is FQGTGA. This CDR3 contains 11 residues. V lost 4 bases and J lost 9, with 9 bases in between. Variable domain in full (rest from reference TRBV7-3 and TRBJ2-5): GAGVSQTPSNKVTEKGKYVELRCDPISGHTALYWYRQSLGQGPEFLIYFQGTGAADDSGLPNDRFFAVRPEGSVSTLKIQRTERGDSAVYLCASSSPRAQYFGPGTRLLVL.

The V and J genes are TRBV7-9 and TRBJ2-7; 7 nucleotides align to TRBD1. Germline V gene lookup returns CDR1 SEHNR and CDR2 FQNEAQ (reference sequence). The CDR3 spans 15 residues. V shed 1 base, J shed 10 bases, and the junction held 13 bases outside the gene matches. The chain's CDR3 is CASSLGGQAPRGQYF. The DNA of the CDR3 is TGTGCCAGCAGCTTAGGAGGACAGGCCCCTCGTGGCCAGTACTTC.

This rearrangement joins TRBV6-5 to TRBJ2-3, with D possibly matching TRBD1 (5 bases). V shed 4 bases and J shed 0 bases, with 8 bases lying between them. The CDR3 sequence is 14 residues long. The germline V gene has CDR1 MNHEY and CDR2 SVGAGI. The CDR3 bases are TGTGCCAGCAGTTTGGACATAAGCACAGATACGCAGTATTTT. Translating it yields CASSLDISTDTQYF.

To note about this clone: At the DNA level, this CDR3 is encoded by other sequences in the same sample as well. V and J are TRBV6-5 and TRBJ1-1; D may be TRBD1 (5 bases). Germline CDR1 MNHEY, CDR2 SVGAGI. The V and J ends lost 4 bases and 2 bases respectively, with 8 bases between them. This CDR3 comprises 13 residues. The CDR3 sequence is CASSFQGNTEAFF. As DNA, the CDR3 is TGTGCCAGCAGTTTTCAGGGAAACACTGAAGCTTTCTTT.

The V gene is TRBV6-5, the J gene TRBJ2-7, with D perhaps matching TRBD1 (5 bases). Germline V gene data show CDR1 as MNHEY and CDR2 as SVGAGI. This CDR3 has 14 residues. Trimming stripped 4 bases from V and 5 bases from J, with 15 bases between. The CDR3 loop reads CASSSRVRSDEQYF. The DNA for the CDR3 is TGTGCCAGCAGTTCCAGGGTGAGGAGCGACGAGCAGTACTTC.